These T cell receptor beta chains were read from a single sample in a study of regulatory T cells in long-lasting Graves disease. TCRdb ran MiXCR on the multiplex PCR reads and lists one entry per CDR3 protein. The data hold under 450,000 distinct CDR3 sequences, with around 15% observed a single time. These sequences were also reported in another study, on T cells in Graves' hyperthyroidism and ophthalmopathy.

The source was peripheral blood mononuclear cells (PBMCs), collected at new diagnosis, from a patient treated with antithyroid drugs. These receptors were taken from a woman aged 18-30 years with Graves disease. Each CDR3 is given with its conserved first and last residue. D genes are given only for firm matches. Clone size appears in some rows only: once, few, many, or a class for an expanded clone.

-	TRBV6-1	TRBJ1-4	TRBD1	TGTGCCAGCAGTCCCAGACAGGGTGGTGAAAAACTGTTTTTT	CASSPRQGGEKLFF
many	TRBV11-2	TRBJ1-4	-	TGTGCCAGCAGCTTAGATCGGGGAGGCCGAGGTGAAAAACTGTTTTTT	CASSLDRGGRGEKLFF
-	TRBV25-1	TRBJ2-7	-	TGTGCCAGCAGTGTCTCTAGACTCTCCTACGAGCAGTACTTC	CASSVSRLSYEQYF
few	TRBV5-1	TRBJ1-5	-	TGCGCCAGCAGCTTGGACGGTCAGCCCCAGCATTTT	CASSLDGQPQHF
-	TRBV27	TRBJ2-3	TRBD2	TGTGCCAGCAGTTTAGTCGACTCGCGGGGGGCGCAGTATTTT	CASSLVDSRGAQYF
many	TRBV16	TRBJ2-1	-	TGTGCCAGCAGCCAAATAGTTGAGCAGTTCTTC	CASSQIVEQFF
many	TRBV7-2	TRBJ2-1	TRBD2	TGTGCCAGCAGCCCCGGGGGGTACAATGAGCAGTTCTTC	CASSPGGYNEQFF
many	TRBV3-1	TRBJ2-3	TRBD2	TGTGCCAGCAGCCCGGGACTAGGATTTGCAGATACGCAGTATTTT	CASSPGLGFADTQYF
few	TRBV7-2	TRBJ2-6	TRBD2	TGTGCCAGCAGCTCTGGGACTAGCGGGAGGGCTATGGGGGCCAACGTCCTGACTTTC	CASSSGTSGRAMGANVLTF
few	TRBV6-5	TRBJ1-2	TRBD1	TGTGCCAGCAGTCACTTTCGGGAGGGGGCTGGCTACACCTTC	CASSHFREGAGYTF
-	TRBV11-3	TRBJ2-7	TRBD1	TGTGCCAGCAGCTTGACAGGGTCCACAGGGTCCTACGAGCAGTACTTC	CASSLTGSTGSYEQYF
few	TRBV27	TRBJ2-5	-	TGTGCCAGCAGGGGGTTGGGCGCGACCCAGTACTTC	CASRGLGATQYF
-	TRBV3-1	TRBJ1-2	-	TGTGCCAGCAGCCAGGCAGGGCCTAATGGCTACACCTTC	CASSQAGPNGYTF
few	TRBV6-1	TRBJ2-1	-	TGTGCCAGCAGTGAAGCGCTTCGGTCGGATGAGCAGTTCTTC	CASSEALRSDEQFF
many	TRBV5-1	TRBJ2-5	-	TGCGCCAGCAGCTTAAGAGGGGGGGGGGTTCAAGAGACCCAGTACTTC	CASSLRGGGVQETQYF
many	TRBV20-1	TRBJ2-5	TRBD2	TGCAGTGCTAGAGACCTACTAGCGGGGGGGCGCGAGACCCAGTACTTC	CSARDLLAGGRETQYF
few	TRBV6-2/TRBV6-3	TRBJ2-7	-	TGTGCCAGCAGTCCCTTGGACAGTTCCTACGAGCAGTACTTC	CASSPLDSSYEQYF
many	TRBV20-1	TRBJ1-1	TRBD1	TGCAGCGCTAAGACAGGGGATACTGAAGCTTTCTTT	CSAKTGDTEAFF
many	TRBV5-1	TRBJ2-7	TRBD1	TGCGCCAGCAGCCTTGACTCCGGGACAGGGGGTAACAAGCAGTACTTC	CASSLDSGTGGNKQYF
many	TRBV7-9	TRBJ2-1	TRBD2	TGTGCCAGCAGCTACGGCGGGACTAGCGGGGTAGCAGTTTCCTACAATGAGCAGTTCTTC	CASSYGGTSGVAVSYNEQFF
few	TRBV3-1	TRBJ1-6	-	TGTGCCAGCAGCCAAGACAGCAATAATTCACCCCTCCACTTT	CASSQDSNNSPLHF
few	TRBV6-2/TRBV6-3	TRBJ1-2	-	TGTGCCAGCAAAGCGACAGTCTATGGCTACACCTTC	CASKATVYGYTF
many	TRBV28	TRBJ2-1	-	TGTGCCAGTCAGGCAGGGATTCGAAGTGAGCAGTTCTTC	CASQAGIRSEQFF
many	TRBV28	TRBJ2-1	-	TGTGCCAGCAGTTTATGGATAGTTGGGGCACAGCGCTCCTACAATGAGCAGTTCTTC	CASSLWIVGAQRSYNEQFF
-	TRBV7-9	TRBJ1-1	-	TGTGCCAGCAGCTTAAACTTCCCAGAAGCCGAAGCTTTCTTT	CASSLNFPEAEAFF
many	TRBV5-4	TRBJ2-3	-	TGTGCCAGCAGCTTGGTCCTCTATGGCACAGATACGCAGTATTTT	CASSLVLYGTDTQYF
many	TRBV24-1	TRBJ2-7	TRBD1	TGTGCCACCAGTGACTGGGGACAGGGCGGGGGCGAGCAGTACTTC	CATSDWGQGGGEQYF
many	TRBV18	TRBJ2-7	-	TGTGCCAGCTCACAGGAGGGTGGTTACGAGCAGTACTTC	CASSQEGGYEQYF
many	TRBV28	TRBJ1-1	-	TGTGCCAGCAGTTTAGCCTTGGGGGGTAGAAACACTGAAGCTTTCTTT	CASSLALGGRNTEAFF
many	TRBV3-1	TRBJ1-1	-	TGTGCCAGCAGCCAAGTGAGGGGGATTGAAGCTTTCTTT	CASSQVRGIEAFF
many	TRBV27	TRBJ2-1	-	TGTGCCAGCAGTGAAGCCGGGACCTACAATGAGCAGTTCTTC	CASSEAGTYNEQFF
many	TRBV15	TRBJ2-5	-	TGTGCCACCAGCATCCGGGCGGAGAAAGAGACCCAGTACTTC	CATSIRAEKETQYF
-	TRBV6-5	TRBJ1-1	TRBD1	TGTGCCAGCAGTTACCTGGGGACAGGGGTAGGGACTGAAGCTTTCTTT	CASSYLGTGVGTEAFF
-	TRBV16	TRBJ1-6	TRBD1	TGTGCCAGCAGCCCCCGCCGAGACAGGGGGCCATTACACTTGTATAATTCACCCCTCCACTTT	CASSPRRDRGPLHLYNSPLHF
many	TRBV12-3/TRBV12-4	TRBJ2-7	-	TGTGCCAGCAGCCCCAGGGGAAAAGGATCCTACGAGCAGTACTTC	CASSPRGKGSYEQYF
-	TRBV28	TRBJ2-5	TRBD2	TGTGCCAGCAAGGGGACTAGCGGGAGGGGGGGAACAGAGACCCAGTACTTC	CASKGTSGRGGTETQYF
many	TRBV29-1	TRBJ2-3	-	TGCAGCGTTGATACGGGTATAGATACGCAGTATTTT	CSVDTGIDTQYF
few	TRBV7-9	TRBJ1-4	-	TGTGCCAGCAGCCCAAACCCAGCACTATATGAAAAACTGTTTTTT	CASSPNPALYEKLFF
many	TRBV5-4	TRBJ2-7	-	TGTGCCAGCAGCCGGAACCAGGGCTCGGGTTACGAGCAGTACTTC	CASSRNQGSGYEQYF
-	TRBV7-9	TRBJ1-1	-	TGTGCCAGCAGCAAGAGGGTCCCTGAAGCTTTCTTT	CASSKRVPEAFF
many	TRBV6-1	TRBJ2-7	-	TGTGCCAGCATCCGGGACTTACTTTCCTACGAGCAGTACTTC	CASIRDLLSYEQYF
few	TRBV3-1	TRBJ2-7	TRBD2	TGTGCCAGCAGCCAACCGATGACTAGCGGGAGGGCCTACGAGCAGTACTTC	CASSQPMTSGRAYEQYF
many	TRBV30	TRBJ2-3	TRBD2	TGTGCCTGGAGCCGCGGGAGGGCCTCTACGCAGTATTTT	CAWSRGRASTQYF
many	TRBV2	TRBJ2-5	-	TGTGCCAGCAACCGCGGCTCCCTGGCGGAGACCCAGTACTTC	CASNRGSLAETQYF
-	TRBV29-1	TRBJ1-1	TRBD1	TGCAGCGCCTCAAAAGGACAGGGGGTAGGAGCTTTCTTT	CSASKGQGVGAFF
few	TRBV6-1	TRBJ2-3	TRBD2	TGTGCCAGCCAACTTAGCGGGAGAGATACGCAGTATTTT	CASQLSGRDTQYF
-	TRBV20-1	TRBJ1-2	-	TGCAGTGCCCGAGGGCCAGGGCACGGTGGCTACACCTTC	CSARGPGHGGYTF
-	TRBV6-1	TRBJ1-5	-	TGTGCCAGCCAAACAGGAGATCAGCCCCAGCATTTT	CASQTGDQPQHF